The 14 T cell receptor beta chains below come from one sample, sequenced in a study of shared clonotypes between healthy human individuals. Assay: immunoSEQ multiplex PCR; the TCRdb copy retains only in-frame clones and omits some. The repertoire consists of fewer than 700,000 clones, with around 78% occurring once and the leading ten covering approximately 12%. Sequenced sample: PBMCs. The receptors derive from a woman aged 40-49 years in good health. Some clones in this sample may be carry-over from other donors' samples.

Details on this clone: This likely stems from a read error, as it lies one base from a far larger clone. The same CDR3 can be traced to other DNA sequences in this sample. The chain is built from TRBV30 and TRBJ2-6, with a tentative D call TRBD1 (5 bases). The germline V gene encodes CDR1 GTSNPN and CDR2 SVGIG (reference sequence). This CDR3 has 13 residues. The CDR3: CAGRGAGANVLTF. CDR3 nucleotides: TGCGCCGGAAGGGGTGCTGGGGCCAACGTCCTGACTTTC.

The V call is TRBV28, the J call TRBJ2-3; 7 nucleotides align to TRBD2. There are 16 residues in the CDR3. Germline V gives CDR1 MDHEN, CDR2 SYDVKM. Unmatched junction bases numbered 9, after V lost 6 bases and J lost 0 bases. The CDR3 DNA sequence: TGTGCCAGCAGGGGGGGGACTCTCTCTAGCACAGATACGCAGTATTTT. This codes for CASRGGTLSSTDTQYF. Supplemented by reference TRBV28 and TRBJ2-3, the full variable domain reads DVKVTQSSRYLVKRTGEKVFLECVQDMDHENMFWYRQDPGLGLRLIYFSYDVKMKEKGDIPEGYSVSREKKERFSLILESASTNQTSMYLCASRGGTLSSTDTQYFGPGTRLTVL.

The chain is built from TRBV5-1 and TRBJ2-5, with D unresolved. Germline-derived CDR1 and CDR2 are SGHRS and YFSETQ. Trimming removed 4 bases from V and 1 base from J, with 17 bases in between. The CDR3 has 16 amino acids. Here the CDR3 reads CASSPIPRTGQETQYF. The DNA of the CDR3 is TGCGCCAGCAGCCCGATCCCCCGGACCGGCCAAGAGACCCAGTACTTC.

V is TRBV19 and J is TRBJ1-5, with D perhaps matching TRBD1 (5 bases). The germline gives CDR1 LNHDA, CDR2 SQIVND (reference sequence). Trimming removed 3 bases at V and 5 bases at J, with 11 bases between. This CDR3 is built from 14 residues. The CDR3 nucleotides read TGTGCCAGTAGTATTGGGGGGGACGATCAGCCCCAGCATTTT. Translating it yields CASSIGGDDQPQHF.

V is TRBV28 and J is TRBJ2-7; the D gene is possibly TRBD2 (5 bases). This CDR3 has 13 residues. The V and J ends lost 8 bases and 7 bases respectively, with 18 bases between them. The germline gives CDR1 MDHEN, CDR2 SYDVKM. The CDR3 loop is CASHPGRGREQYF. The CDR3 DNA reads TGTGCCAGCCATCCAGGACGGGGAAGGGAGCAGTACTTC.

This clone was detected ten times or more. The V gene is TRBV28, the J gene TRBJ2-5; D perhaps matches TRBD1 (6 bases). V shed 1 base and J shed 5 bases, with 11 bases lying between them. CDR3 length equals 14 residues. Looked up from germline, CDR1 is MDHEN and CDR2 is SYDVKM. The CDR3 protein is CASSLFRGMETQYF. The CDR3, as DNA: TGTGCCAGCAGTTTATTTAGGGGGATGGAGACCCAGTACTTC.

CDR3 nucleotides: TGTGCCACCTGCAGGGAACTTGAGTACGAGCAGTACTTC. Amino acids: CATCRELEYEQYF. V gene TRBV6-1 combines with J gene TRBJ2-7; D is perhaps TRBD1 (5 bases). The germline CDR1 and CDR2 sequences are MNHNS and SASEGT. CDR3 length equals 13 residues. The V gene lost 10 bases and the J gene lost 4 bases, with 17 bases spanning the gap.

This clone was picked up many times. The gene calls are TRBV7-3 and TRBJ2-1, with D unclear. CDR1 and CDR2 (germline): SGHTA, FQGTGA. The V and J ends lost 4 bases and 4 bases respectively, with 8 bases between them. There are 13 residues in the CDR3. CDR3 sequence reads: CASSSNPYNEQFF. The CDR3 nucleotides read TGTGCCAGCAGCTCTAACCCTTACAATGAGCAGTTCTTC.

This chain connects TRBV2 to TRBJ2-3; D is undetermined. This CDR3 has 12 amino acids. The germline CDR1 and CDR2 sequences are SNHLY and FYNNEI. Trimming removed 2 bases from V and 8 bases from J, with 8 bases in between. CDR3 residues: CASSERTRTQYF. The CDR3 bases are TGTGCCAGCAGTGAAAGAACTCGTACGCAGTATTTT.

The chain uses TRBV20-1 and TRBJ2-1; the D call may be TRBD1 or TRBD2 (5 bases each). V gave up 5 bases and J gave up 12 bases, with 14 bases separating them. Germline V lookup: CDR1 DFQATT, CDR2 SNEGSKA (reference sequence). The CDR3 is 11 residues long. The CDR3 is CSAAVGPVQFF. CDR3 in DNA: TGCAGTGCTGCCGTGGGACCCGTGCAGTTCTTC.

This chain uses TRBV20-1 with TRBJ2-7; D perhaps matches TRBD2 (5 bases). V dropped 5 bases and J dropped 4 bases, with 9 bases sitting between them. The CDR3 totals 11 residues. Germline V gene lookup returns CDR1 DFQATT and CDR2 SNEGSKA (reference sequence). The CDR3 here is CSAQSGYEQYF. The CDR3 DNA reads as TGCAGTGCTCAAAGCGGTTACGAGCAGTACTTC.

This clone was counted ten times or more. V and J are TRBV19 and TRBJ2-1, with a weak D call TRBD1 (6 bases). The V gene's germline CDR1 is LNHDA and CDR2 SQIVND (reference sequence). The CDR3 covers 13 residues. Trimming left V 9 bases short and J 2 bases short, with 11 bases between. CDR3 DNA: TGTGCCAGCGCACAGGGTACCTACAATGAGCAGTTCTTC. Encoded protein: CASAQGTYNEQFF.

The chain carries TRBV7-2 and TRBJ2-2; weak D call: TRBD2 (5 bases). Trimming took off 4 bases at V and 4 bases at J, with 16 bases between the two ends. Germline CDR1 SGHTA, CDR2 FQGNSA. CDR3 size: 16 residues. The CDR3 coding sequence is TGTGCCAGCAGCTACACAAGACGACTATCCACCGGGGAGCTGTTTTTT. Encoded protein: CASSYTRRLSTGELFF. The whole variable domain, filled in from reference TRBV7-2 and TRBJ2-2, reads GAGVSQSPSNKVTEKGKDVELRCDPISGHTALYWYRQSLGQGLEFLIYFQGNSAPDKSGLPSDRFSAERTGGSVSTLTIQRTQQEDSAVYLCASSYTRRLSTGELFFGEGSRLTVL.

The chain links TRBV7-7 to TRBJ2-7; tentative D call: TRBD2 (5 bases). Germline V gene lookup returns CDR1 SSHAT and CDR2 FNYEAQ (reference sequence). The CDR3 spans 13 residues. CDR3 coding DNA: TGTGCTAGCGTGGGTGGCAGGTCCTACGAGCAGTACTTC. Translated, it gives CASVGGRSYEQYF.